These T cell receptor beta chains were read from a single sample in a study of blood T cell repertoires in COVID-19. The assay was immunoSEQ multiplex PCR, and TCRdb's table has in-frame clones only and misses some. In the table there are 210,000 or so clones, around 80% of which are singletons. What was sequenced was PBMCs or T cells enriched from blood (not recorded which). The origin of the receptors is a man aged 25-45 years with acute COVID-19. CDR3s include the opening cysteine and the closing phenylalanine or tryptophan. Fields, in order: CDR3 DNA, CDR3 protein, J gene, D gene, clone size, V gene. The D gene is left open where the match is weak. Where a row states a size, it is once, few, many or the class of an expanded clone; other rows omit it.

TGTGCCACCAGCACCCGACAGGGTCCCTACGAGCAGTACTTC | CATSTRQGPYEQYF | TRBJ2-7 | TRBD1 | - | TRBV15
TGCGCCAGCAGCTTCCTAGCGGGGGGGCCAAGTACAGATACGCAGTATTTT | CASSFLAGGPSTDTQYF | TRBJ2-3 | TRBD2 | - | TRBV5-1
TGTGCCAGCACCCTAGCAGACGGAAACAATTCACCCCTCCACTTT | CASTLADGNNSPLHF | TRBJ1-6 | - | - | TRBV6-5
TGTGCCAGCAGCAAAGGCGGGGGGCGGAATTGTTGGGAGGACGAGACCCAGTACTTC | CASSKGGGRNCWEDETQYF | TRBJ2-5 | - | - | TRBV21-1
TGTGCCAGCAGCCCTAGCGGGGGGGGTGGCAATGAGCAGTTCTTC | CASSPSGGGGNEQFF | TRBJ2-1 | TRBD2 | few | TRBV14
TGCGCCAGCAGGCTAACTTCCGGGGGGATGAACACTGAAGCTTTCTTT | CASRLTSGGMNTEAFF | TRBJ1-1 | - | - | TRBV5-1
TGTGCCAGCAGGGGGGACAGGGGGCACACTGAAGCTTTCTTT | CASRGDRGHTEAFF | TRBJ1-1 | TRBD1 | - | TRBV2
TGTGCCAGCAGCTTAACTGCGAGCGGGGGGTCGAATGAGCAGTTCTTC | CASSLTASGGSNEQFF | TRBJ2-1 | TRBD2 | - | TRBV7-3
TGTGCCAGTAGTATAGTACAGGGGGCATGGGAGACCCAGTACTTC | CASSIVQGAWETQYF | TRBJ2-5 | TRBD1 | - | TRBV19
TGCGCCAGCAGCTTAGATACAGGGGTAAGAGGAAATGAGCAGTTCTTC | CASSLDTGVRGNEQFF | TRBJ2-1 | TRBD1 | - | TRBV5-1
TGTGCCAGCAGCCAAGGGCTAGAGCCCCCGAACATTCAGTACTTC | CASSQGLEPPNIQYF | TRBJ2-4 | - | - | TRBV4-2
TGTGCCAGCAGGGCAACAGGGGCCGGCTACACCTTC | CASRATGAGYTF | TRBJ1-2 | TRBD1 | - | TRBV2
TGTGCCAGCAGCTTTGGCTTACAGGGCGTTACTGAAGCTTTCTTT | CASSFGLQGVTEAFF | TRBJ1-1 | - | - | TRBV5-5
TGCGCCAGCAGCCCCGCGGCTAGCGGGGGGGAGACCCAGTACTTC | CASSPAASGGETQYF | TRBJ2-5 | TRBD2 | - | TRBV5-1
TGTGCCAGCAGTTTATTCCACGGACAGAGTAACTATGGCTACACCTTC | CASSLFHGQSNYGYTF | TRBJ1-2 | - | - | TRBV28
TGTGCCAGTAGGAGAACGGGGACGAACACCGGGGAGCTGTTTTTT | CASRRTGTNTGELFF | TRBJ2-2 | - | - | TRBV19
TGTGCCAGCAGCGTAGCTGGACTAGCGGGGGGACTTAGCACAGATACGCAGTATTTT | CASSVAGLAGGLSTDTQYF | TRBJ2-3 | TRBD2 | - | TRBV9
TGTGCCAGCAACCCCGGGACAGGGGGCTATGGCTACACCTTC | CASNPGTGGYGYTF | TRBJ1-2 | TRBD1 | - | TRBV3-1/TRBV3-2
TGTGCCAGCACCCCAGTTGGGGGGACCGACTACGAGCAGTACTTC | CASTPVGGTDYEQYF | TRBJ2-7 | - | - | TRBV27
TGTGCCAGCAGCCAAGCCCTGGGACAGGGCTACGAGCAGTACTTC | CASSQALGQGYEQYF | TRBJ2-7 | TRBD1 | - | TRBV14
TGTGCCAGCAGCCAAGCCCCAGCGGGGGGGCTTGAGACCCAGTACTTC | CASSQAPAGGLETQYF | TRBJ2-5 | TRBD2 | - | TRBV3-1/TRBV3-2
TGTGCCAGCAGAGTGACAGGGGATCGAACTGAAGCTTTCTTT | CASRVTGDRTEAFF | TRBJ1-1 | TRBD1 | - | TRBV6-5
TGTGCCAGCAGCGCGGGGACAGGGCAAAATAGCAATCAGCCCCAGCATTTT | CASSAGTGQNSNQPQHF | TRBJ1-5 | TRBD1 | - | TRBV9
TGCAGCGGCCGCAACAGGGACCCCTACGAGCAGTACTTC | CSGRNRDPYEQYF | TRBJ2-7 | - | - | TRBV29-1
TGTGCCAGCAGCTTGGCGGGGGAGGCCTATGGCTACACCTTC | CASSLAGEAYGYTF | TRBJ1-2 | - | - | TRBV5-4
TGTGCCAGCAGCCCGCAGGGTCCTTATGGCTACACCTTC | CASSPQGPYGYTF | TRBJ1-2 | - | - | TRBV9
TGCAGCGTTGGTGAGGGAGGCTACACCTTC | CSVGEGGYTF | TRBJ1-2 | - | - | TRBV29-1
TGTGCCAGCAGTGAAGCATCCAGGGTGAACACCATATATTTT | CASSEASRVNTIYF | TRBJ1-3 | - | - | TRBV6-1
TGTGCCAGCAGCTTAGAGGATAGCGGGGGGGCGTGGAATACGCAGTATTTT | CASSLEDSGGAWNTQYF | TRBJ2-3 | TRBD2 | - | TRBV7-9
TGTGCCAGCAGCCAAGAGTTGGGACTAGCGGGGCCCACAGATACGCAGTATTTT | CASSQELGLAGPTDTQYF | TRBJ2-3 | TRBD2 | - | TRBV3-1/TRBV3-2
TGTGCCAGCAGTGAACAAAGCGGGGGATACAATGAGCAGTTCTTC | CASSEQSGGYNEQFF | TRBJ2-1 | TRBD2 | - | TRBV25-1
TGTGCCATCACCCCCGGGATCAACGGACAGGGTGGGACCGGGGAGCTGTTTTTT | CAITPGINGQGGTGELFF | TRBJ2-2 | TRBD1 | few | TRBV10-3
TGTGCCAGCAGCTCTGAGCGGTGGTACAATGAGCAGTTCTTC | CASSSERWYNEQFF | TRBJ2-1 | - | - | TRBV7-9
TGTGCCATCAGGGCTACCAGGATGCAAGAGACCCAGTACTTC | CAIRATRMQETQYF | TRBJ2-5 | - | - | TRBV10-3
TGTGCCAGCAGTGAATCCCTCCAGTTGTCTCGAGGCTACACCTTC | CASSESLQLSRGYTF | TRBJ1-2 | - | few | TRBV2
TGCGCCAGCAGCTTGGGACAGGGTGAAGATGGCTACACCTTC | CASSLGQGEDGYTF | TRBJ1-2 | TRBD1 | - | TRBV5-1
TGTGCCAGCAGTTTAGGGCAAGGAGGTGGCTACACCTTC | CASSLGQGGGYTF | TRBJ1-2 | - | - | TRBV28
TGTGCCAGCAGTCCAGGGGGCGATGGCTACACCTTC | CASSPGGDGYTF | TRBJ1-2 | TRBD1 | - | TRBV12-3/TRBV12-4
TGTGCCAGTACGACCGGGACAGGGTGGGGCAATCAGCCCCAGCATTTT | CASTTGTGWGNQPQHF | TRBJ1-5 | TRBD1 | - | TRBV19
TGTGCCAGCAGCCAAGGATTTCAGGAGGGCACTGAAGCTTTCTTT | CASSQGFQEGTEAFF | TRBJ1-1 | - | - | TRBV3-1/TRBV3-2
TGTGCCAGTAATCGGGCGGGCGGCTCCTACGAGCAGTACTTC | CASNRAGGSYEQYF | TRBJ2-7 | - | - | TRBV19
TGTGCCAGCAGCGCAGGGGGCAGGGTCGATCAGCCCCAGCATTTT | CASSAGGRVDQPQHF | TRBJ1-5 | TRBD1 | - | TRBV9
TGTGCCAGCAGTGAATGGGCAGGGAATCAGCCCCAGCATTTT | CASSEWAGNQPQHF | TRBJ1-5 | - | - | TRBV6-1
TGTGCCAGCAGCCAAGTACGGGGGAGTTACAATGAGCAGTTCTTC | CASSQVRGSYNEQFF | TRBJ2-1 | - | - | TRBV7-9
TGTGCCAGCAGCTACAGGGCCACTGAAGCTTTCTTT | CASSYRATEAFF | TRBJ1-1 | - | once | TRBV2
TGTGCCAGCCGCAGTGAAAAACTGTTTTTT | CASRSEKLFF | TRBJ1-4 | - | - | TRBV6-5
TGTGCCAGCAGTTACTCGACTAGCGGGGGGGCCGGGGAGCTGTTTTTT | CASSYSTSGGAGELFF | TRBJ2-2 | TRBD2 | - | TRBV6-5
TGTGCCAGCAGTTTATGGGACTCTTTGAACACTGAAGCTTTCTTT | CASSLWDSLNTEAFF | TRBJ1-1 | - | - | TRBV28